Following are 8 T cell receptor beta chains from one sample sequenced in a study of CD8 T cells in Susac syndrome. With random hexamers, reverse transcription was performed on roughly 0.45 to 1 ug of RNA. TCRdb redid the calling of the immunoSEQ multiplex PCR reads with MiXCR, one entry per CDR3 protein. Of some 100,000 distinct CDR3 sequences listed, roughly 95% are singletons. The specimen sequenced was CD4+ T cells from PBMCs. Receptors originate from a human donor in good health.

The CDR3 loop reads CATSDNRGNGYTF. In DNA form, the CDR3 reads TGTGCCACCAGTGATAACAGGGGGAATGGCTACACCTTC. The genes are TRBV24-1 and TRBJ1-2; TRBD1 matches 8 bases. With 3 bases clipped from V and 6 bases from J, the junction kept 2 bases outside the gene matches. The CDR3 is 13 amino acids. Germline assignment: CDR1 KGHDR and CDR2 SFDVKD.

The chain combines TRBV28 with TRBJ2-7; no reliable D call. CDR1 is MDHEN, CDR2 SYDVKM, per germline. The CDR3 has 13 residues. V was trimmed by 4 bases and J by 3 bases, leaving 10 bases between them. The CDR3 DNA reads as TGTGCCAGCAGTTCCTTTATGGGCTACGAGCAGTACTTC. Its translation is CASSSFMGYEQYF.

The chain recombines TRBV29-1 with TRBJ2-3; the D gene is possibly TRBD1 (5 bases). CDR1 is SQVTM and CDR2 is ANQGSEA in the germline V gene. This CDR3 region has 13 residues. Trimming removed 4 bases from V and 9 bases from J, with 17 bases in between. For the CDR3, the DNA is TGCAGCGTTGGTCTCATCGACAGACCAACGCAGTATTTT. Its translation is CSVGLIDRPTQYF.

This chain links TRBV9 with TRBJ1-1; tentatively, D is TRBD1 (5 bases). The CDR3 loop spans 13 amino acids. From germline, CDR1 is SGDLS and CDR2 YYNGEE. V lost 0 bases and J 4 bases, leaving 7 bases between the germline ends. As DNA, the CDR3 is TGTGCCAGCAGCGTAGACGGGGGCACTGAAGCTTTCTTT. It translates to CASSVDGGTEAFF.

The chain has TRBV5-4 and TRBJ2-4, with 7 bases identical to TRBD1. J was trimmed by 5 bases and V by 7 bases; bases with no gene match: 6. The CDR3 sequence is 13 residues long. Looked up from germline, CDR1 is SGHNT and CDR2 is YYREEE (reference sequence). CDR3 residues: CASGSQGENIQYF. The CDR3 bases are TGTGCCAGCGGGTCCCAGGGGGAAAACATTCAGTACTTC.

This rearrangement joins TRBV12-3 or TRBV12-4 to TRBJ2-1; D might be TRBD1 (5 bases). The CDR3 consists of 16 residues. Trimming left V 3 bases short and J 0 bases short, with 12 bases between. The chain's CDR3 is CASSFPGASSYNEQFF. The DNA for the CDR3 is TGTGCCAGCAGTTTCCCTGGGGCCAGCTCCTACAATGAGCAGTTCTTC.

The CDR3 reads CSARRLAVSYNEQFF. As DNA, the CDR3 is TGCAGTGCTAGACGACTAGCGGTTTCCTACAATGAGCAGTTCTTC. J is TRBJ2-1 and V is TRBV20-1; TRBD2 agrees at 9 bases. Germline V gives CDR1 DFQATT, CDR2 SNEGSKA (reference sequence). The CDR3 contains 15 residues. The trim removed 2 bases at V and 1 base at J, leaving 3 bases unmatched.

This chain links TRBV20-1 with TRBJ2-7; TRBD2 matches at 11 bases. Trimming at V came to 3 bases and at J to 4 bases, leaving 2 bases not matched to a gene. Germline V gives CDR1 DFQATT, CDR2 SNEGSKA (reference sequence). The CDR3 consists of 13 residues. The CDR3 sequence is CSASLAGGYEQYF. CDR3 bases: TGCAGTGCTAGCCTAGCGGGAGGTTACGAGCAGTACTTC.